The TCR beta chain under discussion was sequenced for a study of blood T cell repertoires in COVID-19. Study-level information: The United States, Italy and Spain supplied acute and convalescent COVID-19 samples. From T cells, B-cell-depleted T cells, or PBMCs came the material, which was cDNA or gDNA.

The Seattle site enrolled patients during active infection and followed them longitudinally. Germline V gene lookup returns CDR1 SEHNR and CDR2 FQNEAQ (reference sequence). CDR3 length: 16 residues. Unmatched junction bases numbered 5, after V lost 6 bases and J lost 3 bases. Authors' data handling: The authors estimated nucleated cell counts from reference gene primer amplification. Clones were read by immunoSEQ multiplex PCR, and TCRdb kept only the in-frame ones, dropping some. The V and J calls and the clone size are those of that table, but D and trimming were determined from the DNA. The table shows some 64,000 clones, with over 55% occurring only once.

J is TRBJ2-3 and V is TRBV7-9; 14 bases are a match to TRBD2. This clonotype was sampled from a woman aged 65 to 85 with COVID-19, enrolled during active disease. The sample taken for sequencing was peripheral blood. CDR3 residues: CASRVGLAGVTDTQYF. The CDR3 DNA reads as TGTGCCAGCAGGGTGGGACTAGCGGGAGTAACAGATACGCAGTATTTT.